This T cell receptor beta chain was sequenced during a study of blood T cell repertoires in COVID-19. On the study more broadly: Italy, Spain and the United States were the sources of the convalescent and acute COVID-19 samples. PBMCs, B-cell-depleted T cells, or T cells provided the cDNA or gDNA that made up the material.

Authors' analysis steps: Scientists estimated how many nucleated cells there were by amplifying reference gene primers. Libraries were prepared by immunoSEQ multiplex PCR; TCRdb keeps only in-frame clonotypes and omits some of them. V, J and clone size reflect that table, while D and trimming were determined from the DNA. This repertoire shows roughly 300,000 clones, about 86% found once; its top ten account for under 3%. This CDR3 has 13 amino acids. The V and J ends lost 1 base and 7 bases respectively, with 10 bases between them. CDR1 SGHDN and CDR2 FVKESK come from the germline V gene. Specimen: peripheral blood. This clonotype originated in a woman aged 55-70 years with active or convalescent COVID-19. The V gene is TRBV14, the J gene TRBJ1-2; D is possibly TRBD1 (6 bases). The CDR3 DNA reads as TGTGCCAGCAGCCAAGCTCACAGGGCTGGCTACACCTTC. The encoded protein is CASSQAHRAGYTF.